The 7 T cell receptor beta chains reported below all come from one sample, sequenced in a study of regulatory dendritic cells for organ transplantation. Clones were sequenced by immunoSEQ multiplex PCR, and TCRdb holds only the in-frame ones, with some missing. Altogether over 25,000 clones are present, 82% being singletons, with the ten largest covering less than 0.11%. Sequenced: naive CD4+ T cells from blood. Subset of the sample: CD45RA+ naive T cells. These receptor sequences come from a human donor in good health.

The chain couples TRBV11-2 to TRBJ1-4; no clear D gene. V lost 1 base and J 3 bases, leaving 6 bases between the germline ends. This CDR3 has 14 amino acids. CDR1 is SGHAT and CDR2 is FQNNGV in the germline V gene. CDR3 DNA sequence: TGTGCCAGCAGCTTAGGGCACGCTAATGAAAAACTGTTTTTT. It specifies CASSLGHANEKLFF.

The chain carries TRBV5-1 and TRBJ2-3, with D uncertain. Germline V gene data show CDR1 as SGHRS and CDR2 as YFSETQ. This CDR3 is built from 14 residues. Trimming removed 0 bases from V and 3 bases from J, with 8 bases in between. For the CDR3, the DNA is TGCGCCAGCAGCTTGGGGCTAGAGACAGATACGCAGTATTTT. Its protein product is CASSLGLETDTQYF.

This chain links TRBV7-2 with TRBJ1-4; D possibly corresponds to TRBD1 (6 bases). Per the germline V gene, CDR1 is SGHTA and CDR2 is FQGNSA. There are 15 residues in the CDR3. With 1 base removed from V and 7 bases from J, the gap between germline ends came to 13 bases. The CDR3 is CASSLVWAGAEKLFF. The CDR3, as DNA: TGTGCCAGCAGCTTAGTATGGGCAGGGGCTGAAAAACTGTTTTTT.

The chain joins TRBV19 to TRBJ1-3; 8 nucleotides align to TRBD1. V was pared by 4 bases and J by 4 bases, with 3 bases of the junction left unmatched. This CDR3 is built from 14 residues. Per the germline V gene, CDR1 is LNHDA and CDR2 is SQIVND (reference sequence). CDR3 protein: CASSTGGAGNTIYF. The CDR3 region has the DNA TGTGCCAGTAGTACAGGGGGCGCGGGAAACACCATATATTTT. Filled out from reference TRBV19 and TRBJ1-3, the complete variable domain reads DGGITQSPKYLFRKEGQNVTLSCEQNLNHDAMYWYRQDPGQGLRLIYYSQIVNDFQKGDIAEGYSVSREKKESFPLTVTSAQKNPTAFYLCASSTGGAGNTIYFGEGSWLTVV.

The chain combines TRBV6-1 with TRBJ2-7; D may be TRBD2 (6 bases). V gave up 6 bases and J gave up 5 bases, with 14 bases separating them. The CDR3 consists of 13 residues. CDR1 is MNHNS, CDR2 SASEGT, per germline. CDR3 coding DNA: TGTGCCAGCAGATCGACTAGTCCCAACGAGCAGTACTTC. It yields the protein CASRSTSPNEQYF.

CDR3 bases: TGTGCCAGCAGCCAGTGGACTAGCGGGGGGTACAATGAGCAGTTCTTC. This sequence encodes CASSQWTSGGYNEQFF. V gene TRBV7-6 combines with J gene TRBJ2-1; the match to TRBD2 covers 14 bases. Germline V gene lookup returns CDR1 SGHVS and CDR2 FNYEAQ. V shed 5 bases, J shed 4 bases, and the junction held 4 bases outside the gene matches. The CDR3 has 16 amino acids.

This chain joins TRBV18 and TRBJ2-2; TRBD2 might be the D (5 bases). CDR1 is KGHSH and CDR2 is LQKENI in the germline V gene. The CDR3 is 16 residues long. Trimming cost V 2 bases and J 1 base, with 11 bases left between them. DNA of the CDR3: TGTGCCAGCTCACCATCAGAGGGTGGGAACACCGGGGAGCTGTTTTTT. Protein sequence: CASSPSEGGNTGELFF.